This TCR beta chain stems from a study of T cells in Graves' hyperthyroidism and ophthalmopathy. Amplification of TCR beta CDR3 regions used RNA as the template. In the first-round RT-PCR of the TCR CDR3, the HTBI primer set was used. From the multiplex PCR reads, TCRdb called clonotypes with MiXCR, one entry per CDR3 protein. The table has about 290,000 distinct CDR3 sequences, 17% seen once. This clonotype was counted only a few times. The specimen sequenced was blood. This receptor was obtained from a woman aged 55-70 years with Graves' ophthalmopathy.

The CDR3 sequence is CASGNRDTEAFF. The CDR3 nucleotides read TGTGCCAGCGGTAATAGGGACACTGAAGCTTTCTTT. V usage is TRBV7-9 and J usage is TRBJ1-1; D not resolved. The CDR3 is made up of 12 amino acids. Between the trimmed V and J ends, which lost 8 bases and 3 bases, there was a span of 10 bases. Germline-derived CDR1 and CDR2 are SEHNR and FQNEAQ (reference sequence).